Below, 9 T cell receptor beta chains from the same sample are listed, as sequenced in a study of cytomegalovirus exposure and HLA in healthy donors. The PCR had 60 Vbeta and 13 Jbeta primers. Sequencing was performed with immunoSEQ multiplex PCR; in TCRdb, only in-frame clones are kept and a portion is missing. The sample holds approximately 200,000 clones; about 83% are singletons and the top ten take around 1.4%. The sequencing input was PBMCs. Every receptor here comes from a human donor in good health.

This clone was observed a single time. J is TRBJ2-6 and V is TRBV27; a possible D gene is TRBD1 (6 bases). Between the trimmed V and J ends, which lost 3 bases and 0 bases, there was a span of 12 bases. The CDR3 spans 17 residues. Germline V gene sequence: CDR1 MNHEY, CDR2 SMNVEV (reference sequence). The CDR3 is CASSFGQYFSGANVLTF. The CDR3 nucleotides read TGTGCCAGCAGTTTCGGACAGTACTTCTCTGGGGCCAACGTCCTGACTTTC.

The CDR3, as DNA: TGTGCCAGCAGTCTTTTAGCGGGAGGGTACAATGAGCAGTTCTTC. Amino acids: CASSLLAGGYNEQFF. V gene TRBV27 combines with J gene TRBJ2-1, with 11 positions matching TRBD2. The CDR3 consists of 15 residues. Germline CDR1 is MNHEY and CDR2 is SMNVEV (reference sequence). Trimming removed 5 bases from V and 4 bases from J; junction bases left unmatched: 4.

V gene TRBV5-1 combines with J gene TRBJ2-1; TRBD2 matches 8 bases. Germline lookup yields CDR1 SGHRS and CDR2 YFSETQ. V lost 0 bases, J lost 8 bases, and 7 bases stayed unmatched. The CDR3 covers 15 residues. CDR3 in DNA: TGCGCCAGCAGCTTGGAGCTAGCGGGTTTTCATGAGCAGTTCTTC. This translates into CASSLELAGFHEQFF.

This chain uses TRBV29-1 with TRBJ1-3; D remains ambiguous. V was shortened by 3 bases and J by 3 bases, with 3 bases between the two germline ends. The germline V gene encodes CDR1 SQVTM and CDR2 ANQGSEA. The CDR3 loop spans 11 amino acids. The DNA of the CDR3 is TGCAGCGTTGATTATGGAAACACCATATATTTT. It yields the protein CSVDYGNTIYF.

This clone was found once. V and J are TRBV21-1 and TRBJ2-2; the table's D call of TRBD2 was not tested on the DNA. TRBV21-1 is a recognized pseudogene. The length of the CDR3 is 16 residues. The CDR3 coding sequence is TGTGCCAGCAGCAAAGCAGGAGCGGGAGAAACCGGGGAGCTGTTTTTT. Translated, it gives CASSKAGAGETGELFF.

The chain uses TRBV11-2 and TRBJ1-1, with unresolved D. The CDR3 spans 12 residues. CDR1 SGHAT and CDR2 FQNNGV come from the germline V gene. Trimming took off 5 bases at V and 6 bases at J, with 10 bases between the two ends. CDR3 amino acids: CASSHPTSEAFF. CDR3 DNA: TGTGCCAGCAGCCACCCAACTTCTGAAGCTTTCTTT.

The chain couples TRBV6-6 to TRBJ1-4; no reliable D call. This CDR3 contains 16 residues. Deletions cut 6 bases from V and 7 bases from J, with 21 bases between. CDR1 MNHNY and CDR2 SVGAGI come from the germline V gene (reference sequence). For the CDR3, the DNA is TGTGCCAGCAGGCGGTCCCTGGGGAGCTGGAGTGAAAAACTGTTTTTT. Residues: CASRRSLGSWSEKLFF.

The chain uses TRBV4-2 and TRBJ2-3, with 7 bases aligning to TRBD1. CDR3 length equals 15 residues. Germline lookup yields CDR1 LGHNA and CDR2 YNFKEQ. V shed 1 base, J shed 4 bases, and the junction held 5 bases outside the gene matches. The CDR3 region is CASSQAQGPPDTQYF. The CDR3 DNA reads as TGTGCCAGCAGCCAAGCACAGGGGCCTCCAGATACGCAGTATTTT.

J is TRBJ2-5 and V is TRBV28; 12 bases fit TRBD2. CDR3 size: 16 residues. V trimming: 5 bases; J trimming: 5 bases; junction bases outside the gene matches: 9. Germline V gene data show CDR1 as MDHEN and CDR2 as SYDVKM. This CDR3 is CASSLMTSGSFETQYF. In DNA form, the CDR3 reads TGTGCCAGCAGTCTAATGACTAGCGGGAGTTTTGAGACCCAGTACTTC.